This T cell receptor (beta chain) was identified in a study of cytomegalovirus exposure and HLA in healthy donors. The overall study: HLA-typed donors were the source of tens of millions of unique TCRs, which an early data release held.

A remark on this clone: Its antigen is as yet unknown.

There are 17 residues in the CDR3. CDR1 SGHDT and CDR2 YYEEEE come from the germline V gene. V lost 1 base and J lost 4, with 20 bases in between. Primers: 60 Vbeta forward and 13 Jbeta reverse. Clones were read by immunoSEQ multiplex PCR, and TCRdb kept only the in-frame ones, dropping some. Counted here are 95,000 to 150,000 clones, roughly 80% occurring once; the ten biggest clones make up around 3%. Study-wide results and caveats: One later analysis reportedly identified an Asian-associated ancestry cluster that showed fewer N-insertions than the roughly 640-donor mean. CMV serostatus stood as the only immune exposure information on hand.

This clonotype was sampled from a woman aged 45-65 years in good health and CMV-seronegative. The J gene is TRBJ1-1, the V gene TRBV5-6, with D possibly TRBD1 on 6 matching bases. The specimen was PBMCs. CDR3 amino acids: CASSLLLGGQRGTEAFF. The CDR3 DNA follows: TGTGCCAGCAGCTTGTTGCTGGGGGGGCAGAGGGGCACTGAAGCTTTCTTT. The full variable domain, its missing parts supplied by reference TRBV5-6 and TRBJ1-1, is DAGVTQSPTHLIKTRGQQVTLRCSPKSGHDTVSWYQQALGQGPQFIFQYYEEEERQRGNFPDRFSGHQFPNYSSELNVNALLLGDSALYLCASSLLLGGQRGTEAFFGQGTRLTVV.